The clone carrying this T cell receptor beta chain came up many times. Its antigen is still unknown. The sample originates from a study of metastatic and nonmetastatic thyroid tumors. The wider study: Blood and tumor or nodule tissue repertoires from malignant and benign thyroid patients were compared. Notes on the study in general: Within blood and tumor, benign nodules reportedly had significantly lower TCR beta diversity than malignant thyroid tumors did.

Patients had received no treatment of any kind before thyroid surgery. Authors' processing steps: Built for papillary thyroid cancer, a distant-metastasis classifier drew on CDR3 differences across clinicopathological groups. TCRdb re-clonotyped the PCR reads through MiXCR. TCRdb's processing, not the study's, gives the V and J calls here. The table lists about 92,000 clones, around 14% of them singletons, with 3.6% in the top ten. This TCR was sampled from a female donor with papillary thyroid cancer or a benign thyroid nodule (not recorded which). Some clones in this sample may be carry-over from other donors' samples. Sequenced sample: blood.

The CDR3, as DNA: TGTGCCAGCAGCTCCACGACAGGGCGGAATTCACCCCTCCACTTT. Translated: CASSSTTGRNSPLHF. This chain connects TRBV11-2 to TRBJ1-6, with 7 bases fitting TRBD1. The germline gives CDR1 SGHAT, CDR2 FQNNGV. The CDR3 extends over 15 amino acids. The J segment lost 7 bases and the V segment lost 4 bases, leaving 7 bases of the junction unmatched.